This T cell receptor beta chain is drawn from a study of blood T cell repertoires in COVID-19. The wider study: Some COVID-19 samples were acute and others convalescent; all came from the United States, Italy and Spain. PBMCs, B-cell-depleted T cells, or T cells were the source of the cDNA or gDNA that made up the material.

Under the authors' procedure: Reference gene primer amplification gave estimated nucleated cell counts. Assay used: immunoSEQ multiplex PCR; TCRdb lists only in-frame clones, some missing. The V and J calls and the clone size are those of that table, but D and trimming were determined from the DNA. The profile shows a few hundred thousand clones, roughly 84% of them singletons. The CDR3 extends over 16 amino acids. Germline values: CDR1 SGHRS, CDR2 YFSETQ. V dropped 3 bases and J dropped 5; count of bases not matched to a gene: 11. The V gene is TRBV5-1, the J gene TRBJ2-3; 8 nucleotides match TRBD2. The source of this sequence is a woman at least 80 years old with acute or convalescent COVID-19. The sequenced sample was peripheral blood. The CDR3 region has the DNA TGCGCCAGCAGCTGGGGGCCGGGGGGGCAAGAAGATACGCAGTATTTT. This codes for CASSWGPGGQEDTQYF. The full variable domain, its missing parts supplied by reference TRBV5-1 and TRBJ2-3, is KAGVTQTPRYLIKTRGQQVTLSCSPISGHRSVSWYQQTPGQGLQFLFEYFSETQRNKGNFPGRFSGRQFSNSRSEMNVSTLELGDSALYLCASSWGPGGQEDTQYFGPGTRLTVL.